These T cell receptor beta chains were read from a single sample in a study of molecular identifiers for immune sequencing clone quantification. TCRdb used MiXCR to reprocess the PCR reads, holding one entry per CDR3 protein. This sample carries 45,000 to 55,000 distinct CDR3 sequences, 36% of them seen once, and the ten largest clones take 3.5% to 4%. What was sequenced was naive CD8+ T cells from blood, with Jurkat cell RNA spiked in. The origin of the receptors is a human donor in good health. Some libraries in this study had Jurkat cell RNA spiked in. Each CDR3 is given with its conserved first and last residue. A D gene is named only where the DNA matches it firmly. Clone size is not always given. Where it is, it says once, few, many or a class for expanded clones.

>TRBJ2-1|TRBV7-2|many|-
TGTGCCAGCAGCTTAACTGCCCGCTCCTACAATGAGCAGTTCTTC
CASSLTARSYNEQFF
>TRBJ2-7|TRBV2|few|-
TGTGCCAGCAGGGAGGGGGAGCAGTACTTC
CASREGEQYF
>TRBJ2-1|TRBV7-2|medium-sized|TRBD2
TGTGCCAGCAGCCAAGGGACTACTCGGTCCAATGAGCAGTTCTTC
CASSQGTTRSNEQFF
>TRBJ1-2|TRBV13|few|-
TGTGCCAGCAGCTTCCCCTCCGACGGAAACTATGGCTACACCTTC
CASSFPSDGNYGYTF
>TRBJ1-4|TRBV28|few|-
TGTGCCAGCAGTTTGTTCGTGGGGGGCATTAATGAAAAACTGTTTTTT
CASSLFVGGINEKLFF
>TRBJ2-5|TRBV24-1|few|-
TGTGCCACCAGTGATCGGTCCGAGAACCAAGAGACCCAGTACTTC
CATSDRSENQETQYF
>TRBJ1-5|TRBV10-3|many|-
TGTGCCATCAGTGAGGGTGCGAGTCAGCCCCAGCATTTT
CAISEGASQPQHF
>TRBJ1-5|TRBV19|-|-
TGTGCCAGTAGTATTATCCGGTCAGTGGGCGCCGATCAGCCCCAGCATTTT
CASSIIRSVGADQPQHF
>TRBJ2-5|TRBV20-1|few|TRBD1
TGCAGTGCCAACCGACAGGGTGAGACCCAGTACTTC
CSANRQGETQYF
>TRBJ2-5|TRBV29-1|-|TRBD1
TGCAGCGTTGTCACAGGGGAGGAGACCCAGTACTTC
CSVVTGEETQYF
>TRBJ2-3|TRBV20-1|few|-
TGCAGTGCCCCCCGAGGGATAAATCCAGATACGCAGTATTTT
CSAPRGINPDTQYF
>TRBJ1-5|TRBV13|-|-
TGTGCCAGCAGCTTAGGCAGCGATCAGCCCCAGCAATTT
CASSLGSDQPQQF
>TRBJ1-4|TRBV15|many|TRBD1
TGTGCCACCAGCCAGGAGGGACAGCGCAATGAAAAACTGTTTTTT
CATSQEGQRNEKLFF
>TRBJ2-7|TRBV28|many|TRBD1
TGTGCCAGCACCCAGCCCCGGGACAGGGCCTACGAGCAGTACTTC
CASTQPRDRAYEQYF
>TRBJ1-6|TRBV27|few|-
TGTGCCAGCAGTTCGGTGGCAGCCTATAATTCACCCCTCCACTTT
CASSSVAAYNSPLHF
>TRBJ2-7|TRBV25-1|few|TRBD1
TGTGCCAGCAGAGACGTCGACAGGGGGCAAGAGCAGTACTTC
CASRDVDRGQEQYF
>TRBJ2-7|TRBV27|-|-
TGTGCCAGCCGTTACTATTCCGGACGGTCAAGCTCCTACGAGCAGTACTTC
CASRYYSGRSSSYEQYF
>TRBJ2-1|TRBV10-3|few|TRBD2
TGTGCCATCAGTGAGTCAGTTAGCGGGACCTCTGAGCAGTTCTTC
CAISESVSGTSEQFF
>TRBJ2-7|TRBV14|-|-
TGTGCCAGCAGCCAAGTTTGGTCGTACGAGCAGTACTTC
CASSQVWSYEQYF
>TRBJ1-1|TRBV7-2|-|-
TGTGCCAGCAGCTTAGATCTTTGGGGGGCTCCGAACACTGAAGCTTTCTTT
CASSLDLWGAPNTEAFF
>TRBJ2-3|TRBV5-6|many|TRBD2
TGTGCCAGCAGCCGGGTAGGACTAGCGGAAAACACAGATACGCAGTATTTT
CASSRVGLAENTDTQYF
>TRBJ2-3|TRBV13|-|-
TGTGCCAGCAGCGCCGGGAAAGGGGATCGGAATACGCAGTATTTT
CASSAGKGDRNTQYF
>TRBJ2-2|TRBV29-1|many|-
TGCAGCGTTGACGCCCCAGTAACCGGGGAGCTGTTTTTT
CSVDAPVTGELFF
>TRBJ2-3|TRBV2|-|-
TGTGCCAGCAGTGGTCCAGAGGATAGCACAGATACGCAGTATTTT
CASSGPEDSTDTQYF
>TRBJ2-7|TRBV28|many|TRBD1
TGTGCCAGCAGGGAGACAGGGTCCCTTTCTTTCGGGGAGCAGTACTTC
CASRETGSLSFGEQYF
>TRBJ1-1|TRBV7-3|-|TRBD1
TGTGCCAGCAGCCAGATGACAGGGATGAACACTGAAGCTTTCTTT
CASSQMTGMNTEAFF
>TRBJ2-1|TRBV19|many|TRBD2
TGTGCCAGTAGTATCTCGACTAGCCTTGAGCAGTTCTTC
CASSISTSLEQFF
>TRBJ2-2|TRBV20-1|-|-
TGCAGTTTAGGACCGCTCACCGGGGAGCTGTTTTTT
CSLGPLTGELFF